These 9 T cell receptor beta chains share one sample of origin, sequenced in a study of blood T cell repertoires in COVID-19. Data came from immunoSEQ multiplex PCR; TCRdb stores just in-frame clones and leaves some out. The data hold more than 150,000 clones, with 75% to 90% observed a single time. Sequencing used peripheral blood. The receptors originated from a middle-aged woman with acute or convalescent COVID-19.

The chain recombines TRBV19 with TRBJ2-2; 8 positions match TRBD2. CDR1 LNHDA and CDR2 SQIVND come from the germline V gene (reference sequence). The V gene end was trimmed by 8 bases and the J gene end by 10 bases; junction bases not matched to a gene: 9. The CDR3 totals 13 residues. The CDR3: CASHRGGPEELFF. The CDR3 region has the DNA TGTGCCAGTCATCGGGGGGGCCCTGAGGAGCTGTTTTTT.

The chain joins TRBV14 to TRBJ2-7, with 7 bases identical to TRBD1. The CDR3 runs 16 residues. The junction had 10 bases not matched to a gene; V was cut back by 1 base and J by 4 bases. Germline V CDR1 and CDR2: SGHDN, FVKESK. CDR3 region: CASSQVARQGYYEQYF. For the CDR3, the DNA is TGTGCCAGCAGCCAAGTTGCCCGACAGGGCTATTACGAGCAGTACTTC.

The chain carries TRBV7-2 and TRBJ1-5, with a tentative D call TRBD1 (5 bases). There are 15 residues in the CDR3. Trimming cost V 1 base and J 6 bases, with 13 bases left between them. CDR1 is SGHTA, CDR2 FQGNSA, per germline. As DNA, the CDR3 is TGTGCCAGCAGCTTAGGGCAGGGTAGGAGTCAGCCCCAGCATTTT. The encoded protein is CASSLGQGRSQPQHF.

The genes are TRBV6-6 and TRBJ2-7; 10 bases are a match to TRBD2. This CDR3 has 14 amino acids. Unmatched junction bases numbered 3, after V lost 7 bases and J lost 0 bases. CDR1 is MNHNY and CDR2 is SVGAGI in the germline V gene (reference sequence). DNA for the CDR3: TGTGCCAGCAAAACTAGCGGGGACTCCTACGAGCAGTACTTC. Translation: CASKTSGDSYEQYF.

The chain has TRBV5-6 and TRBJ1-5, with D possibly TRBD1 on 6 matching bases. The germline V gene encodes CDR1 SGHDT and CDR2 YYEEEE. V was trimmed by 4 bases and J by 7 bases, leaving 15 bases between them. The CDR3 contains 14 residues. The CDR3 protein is CASSPGGGYQPQHF. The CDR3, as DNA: TGTGCCAGCAGCCCGGGCGGGGGCTACCAGCCCCAGCATTTT.

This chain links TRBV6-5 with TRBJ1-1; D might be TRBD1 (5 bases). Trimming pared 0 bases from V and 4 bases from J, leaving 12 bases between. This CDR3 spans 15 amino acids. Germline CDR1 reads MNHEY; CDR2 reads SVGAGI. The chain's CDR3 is CASSYSAQGGTEAFF. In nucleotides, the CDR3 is TGTGCCAGCAGTTACTCTGCCCAGGGAGGCACTGAAGCTTTCTTT.

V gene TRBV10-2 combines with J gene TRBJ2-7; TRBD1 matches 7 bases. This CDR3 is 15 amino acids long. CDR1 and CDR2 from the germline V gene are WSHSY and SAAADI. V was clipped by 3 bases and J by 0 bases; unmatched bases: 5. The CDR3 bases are TGCGCCAGCAGTGAACCCGGACAGGCCTCCTACGAGCAGTACTTC. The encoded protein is CASSEPGQASYEQYF.

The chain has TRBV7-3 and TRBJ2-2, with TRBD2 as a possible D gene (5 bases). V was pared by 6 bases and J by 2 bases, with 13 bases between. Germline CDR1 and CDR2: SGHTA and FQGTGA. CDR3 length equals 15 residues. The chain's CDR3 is CASRYDPGNTGELFF. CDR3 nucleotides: TGTGCCAGCAGATACGACCCGGGAAACACCGGGGAGCTGTTTTTT.

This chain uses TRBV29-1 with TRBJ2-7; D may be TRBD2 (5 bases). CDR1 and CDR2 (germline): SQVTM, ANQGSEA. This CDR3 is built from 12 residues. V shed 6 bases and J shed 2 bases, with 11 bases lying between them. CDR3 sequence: CSVEGSTYEQYF. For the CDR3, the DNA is TGCAGCGTCGAGGGCAGTACCTACGAGCAGTACTTC.